Listed below are T cell receptor beta chains from one sample, sequenced in a study of shared clonotypes between healthy human individuals. TCRdb keeps only in-frame clones here, not all; method: immunoSEQ multiplex PCR. The sample contains roughly 2 million clones, around 96% of which appear only once. Sequenced material: naive CD8+ T cells sorted from blood. The origin of the receptors is a man aged 18 to 30 in good health. Both conserved end residues are part of each CDR3.

j_call v_call cdr3_aa
TRBJ1-4 TRBV13 CASSLEAGGNEKLFF
TRBJ1-2 TRBV19 CASSIGASEAIF
TRBJ1-5 TRBV9 CASSPEGLGQPQHF
TRBJ2-7 TRBV7-2 CASSLGLMLAGREQYF
TRBJ1-2 TRBV7-9 CASSPPGGQGNGYTF
TRBJ1-5 TRBV7-9 CASSLGEAPTQHF
TRBJ1-5 TRBV2 CAPSFRDRSSNQPQHF
TRBJ1-1 TRBV30 CAWSVGQSTRTEAFF
TRBJ2-7 TRBV7-6 CASSVRRGRDSYEQYF
TRBJ2-2 TRBV4-1 CASSLWVSGTGELFF
TRBJ2-7 TRBV28 CASSPNLDREGEQYF
TRBJ1-6 TRBV6-1 CASRIQGLGSPLHF
TRBJ2-6 TRBV27 CASSYLIGDSGANVLTF
TRBJ2-5 TRBV7-9 CASSLPVAGAIQETQYF
TRBJ2-3 TRBV9 CASSTRLAGGSTDTQYF
TRBJ1-5 TRBV27 CASSTIPGTGMPQPQHF
TRBJ2-2 TRBV5-1 CASSSNTGELFF
TRBJ2-7 TRBV9 CASSVDSAGEQYF
TRBJ1-1 TRBV4-3 CASSQDHWGLTEAFF
TRBJ1-1 TRBV19 CASRGQGGIRANTEAFF
TRBJ1-2 TRBV27 CASRPLGQGLGIYGYTF
TRBJ2-1 TRBV27 CASSTRRGGNEQFF
TRBJ2-5 TRBV2 CASSAGTQYF
TRBJ2-7 TRBV7-9 CASSFRDSPYEQYF
TRBJ2-1 TRBV6-4 CASSVSGGHYNEQFF
TRBJ2-1 TRBV27 CASSLKVIGGGRDEQFF
TRBJ1-2 TRBV10-3 CAISSGADNYGYTF
TRBJ2-7 TRBV18 CASSPLTGSTYEQYF
TRBJ2-1 TRBV5-6 CASSFGTIYNEQFF
TRBJ2-7 TRBV6-5 CASSQTGSSYEQYF
TRBJ2-1 TRBV28 CASSLSGTPYNEQFF
TRBJ2-7 TRBV11-2 CASSLERNIYEQYF
TRBJ1-2 TRBV7-9 CASASGVNCGYTF
TRBJ2-6 TRBV19 CASSLYRGPGANVLTF
TRBJ2-7 TRBV4-2 CASSSPGTTRYEQYF
TRBJ1-3 TRBV4-3 CASSQDSGTGNTIYF
TRBJ2-1 TRBV10-2 CASSVVGFNEQFF
TRBJ2-7 TRBV27 CASSTDGHYEQYF